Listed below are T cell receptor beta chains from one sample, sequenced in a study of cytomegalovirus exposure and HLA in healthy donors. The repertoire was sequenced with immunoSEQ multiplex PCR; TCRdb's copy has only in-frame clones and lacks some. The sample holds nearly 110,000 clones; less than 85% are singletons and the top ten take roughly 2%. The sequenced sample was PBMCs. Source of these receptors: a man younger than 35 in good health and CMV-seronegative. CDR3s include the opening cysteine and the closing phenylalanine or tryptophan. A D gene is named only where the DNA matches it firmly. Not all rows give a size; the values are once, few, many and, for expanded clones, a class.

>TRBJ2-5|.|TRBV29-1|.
TGCAGCGTTGTGGGGGGAGGAGAGACCCAGTACTTC
CSVVGGGETQYF
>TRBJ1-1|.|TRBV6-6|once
TGTGCCAGCAGGCTCGAAGGAGCCTCGAACACTGAAGCTTTCTTT
CASRLEGASNTEAFF
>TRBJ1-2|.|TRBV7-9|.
TGTGCCAGCAGCAGCCCGACAGGACTTAACTATGGCTACACCTTC
CASSSPTGLNYGYTF
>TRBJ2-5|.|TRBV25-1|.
TGTGCCAGCAGTGAAAAGAGCGGGCAAGAGACCCAGTACTTC
CASSEKSGQETQYF
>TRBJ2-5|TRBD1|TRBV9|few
TGTGCCAGCAGCGCGACCGGGACAGGGAAGGAGACCCAGTACTTC
CASSATGTGKETQYF
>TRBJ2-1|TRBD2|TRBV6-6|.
TGTGCCAGCCGCTCGGGACTAGCGTCAGGTGAGCAGTTCTTC
CASRSGLASGEQFF
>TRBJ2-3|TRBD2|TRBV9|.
TGTGCCTCAGGACTAGCGGGGGACACAGATACGCAGTATTTT
CASGLAGDTDTQYF
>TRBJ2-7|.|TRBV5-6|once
TGTGCCAGCAGCTTGGGGACTCTCTTGTCAGGCGAGCAGTACTTC
CASSLGTLLSGEQYF
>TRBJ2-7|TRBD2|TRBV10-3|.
TGTGCCAGCGGGACTAGCGGGACCTACGAGCAGTACTTC
CASGTSGTYEQYF
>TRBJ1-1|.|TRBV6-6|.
TGTGCCAGCAGTTACCGGACTTTGGCTGAAGCTTTCTTT
CASSYRTLAEAFF
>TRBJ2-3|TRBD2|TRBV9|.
TGTGCCAGCAGCGTGGACCCTAGCGGGGGGACCCGGGATACGCAGTATTTT
CASSVDPSGGTRDTQYF
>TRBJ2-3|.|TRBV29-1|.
TGCAGTGCATTTGCCGGGGGGCGGGAGTTGCGGGTCACAGATACGCAGTATTTT
CSAFAGGRELRVTDTQYF
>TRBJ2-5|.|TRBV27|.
TGTGCCAGCAGTTTATCGGCGGGGTACGCGGAGACCCAGTACTTC
CASSLSAGYAETQYF
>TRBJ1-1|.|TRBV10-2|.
TGCGCCAGCAGCACAGGGTTTAGGAACACTGAAGCTTTCTTT
CASSTGFRNTEAFF
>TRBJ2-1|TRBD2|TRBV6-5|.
TGTGCCAGCACCGGACTAGCGGGGGGAGCTGAGCAGTTCTTC
CASTGLAGGAEQFF
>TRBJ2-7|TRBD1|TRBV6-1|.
TGTGCCAGCAGACCACCGGGACAGGGGTTTTACGAGCAGTACTTC
CASRPPGQGFYEQYF
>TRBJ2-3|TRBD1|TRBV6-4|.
TGTGCCAGCAGTGACGGGACAGGGGACACAGATACGCAGTATTTT
CASSDGTGDTDTQYF
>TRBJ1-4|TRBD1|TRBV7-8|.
TGTGCCAGCAGCTTATTGGGGACAGCAACTAATGAAAAACTGTTTTTT
CASSLLGTATNEKLFF
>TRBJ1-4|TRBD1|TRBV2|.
TGTGCCAGCACCCGAATAAAGGCAGGGGGAGTTCAAAAACTGTTTTTT
CASTRIKAGGVQKLFF
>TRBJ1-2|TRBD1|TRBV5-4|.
TGTGCCAGCAGCCCCGGGACAGGGGGCGCCCTAAAGGGCTACACCTTC
CASSPGTGGALKGYTF
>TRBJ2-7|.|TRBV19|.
TGTGCCAGTAGTAACCTAGGAACCTACGAGCAGTACTTC
CASSNLGTYEQYF
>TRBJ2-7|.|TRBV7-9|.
TGTTCCAGCAGCTTCCCCACCGGCCAGGGCCTCGGGTACGAGCAGTACTTC
CSSSFPTGQGLGYEQYF
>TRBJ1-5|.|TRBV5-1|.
TGCGCCAGCAGCCAGGAAGGGGATCAGCCCCAGCATTTT
CASSQEGDQPQHF
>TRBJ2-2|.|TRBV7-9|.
TGTGCCAGCAGCTTAGGGCCCCAGTCAGGGGAGCTGTTTTTT
CASSLGPQSGELFF
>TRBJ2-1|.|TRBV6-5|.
TGTGCCAGCAGTTATTTGAGCGGTGAGCAGTTCTTC
CASSYLSGEQFF
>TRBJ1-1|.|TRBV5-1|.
TGCGCCAGCAGCTTGGCAGGGTCCATTGAAGCTTTCTTT
CASSLAGSIEAFF
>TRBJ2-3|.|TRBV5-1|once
TGCGCCAGCAGCTTGGGAGCAGGGGTCACAGATACGCAGTATTTT
CASSLGAGVTDTQYF
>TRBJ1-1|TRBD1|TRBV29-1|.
TGCAGCGCGGGACAGGGGAAGACGTATCACACTGAAGCTTTCTTT
CSAGQGKTYHTEAFF
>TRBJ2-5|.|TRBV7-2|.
TGTGCCAGCAGCTGGGGGGGGCTTCCGAAGGAGACCCAGTACTTC
CASSWGGLPKETQYF